This T cell receptor beta chain was captured by sequencing in a study of CD8+CD57+ T cells in acquired aplastic anemia. Overall study: Sorted CD4+ and CD8+ cells yielded roughly 3.1 ug of DNA on average.

TCR beta VDJ and CDR3 profiles were obtained from a genomic DNA template. Each CDR3 protein is one row after TCRdb ran MiXCR on the reads. Of roughly 120,000 distinct CDR3 sequences listed, 45% to 60% are singletons. This clonotype was recorded a few times. The germline V gene has CDR1 LNHDA and CDR2 SQIVND (reference sequence). Unmatched junction bases numbered 7, after V lost 5 bases and J lost 4 bases. The CDR3 runs to 14 residues. Sequencing involved patients with CD8+CD57+ cell expansion previously shown by flow cytometry. The cohort consisted entirely of patients having severe acquired aplastic anemia.

Sequenced material: sorted CD4+, CD8+, or CD8+CD57+ T cells (not recorded which) from PBMCs. This sequence joins TRBV19 and TRBJ2-7; 8 bases align to TRBD1. This receptor was taken from a human donor with aplastic anemia. CDR3 amino acids: CASSVWTGSYEQYF. In DNA, the CDR3 is TGTGCCAGTAGTGTATGGACAGGGAGTTACGAGCAGTACTTC.